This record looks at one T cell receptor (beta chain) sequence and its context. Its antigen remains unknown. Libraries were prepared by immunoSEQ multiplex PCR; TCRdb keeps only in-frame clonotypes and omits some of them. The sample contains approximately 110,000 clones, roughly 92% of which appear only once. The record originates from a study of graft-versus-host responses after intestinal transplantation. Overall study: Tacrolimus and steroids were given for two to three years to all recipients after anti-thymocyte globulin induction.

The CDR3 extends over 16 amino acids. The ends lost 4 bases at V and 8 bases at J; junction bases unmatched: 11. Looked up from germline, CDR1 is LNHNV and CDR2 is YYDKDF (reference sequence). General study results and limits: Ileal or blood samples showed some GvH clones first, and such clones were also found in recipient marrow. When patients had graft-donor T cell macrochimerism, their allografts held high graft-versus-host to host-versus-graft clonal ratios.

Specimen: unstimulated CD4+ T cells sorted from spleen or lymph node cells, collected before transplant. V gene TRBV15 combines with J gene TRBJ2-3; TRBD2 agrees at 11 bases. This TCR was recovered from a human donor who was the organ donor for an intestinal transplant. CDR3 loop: CATSTFLAGGPATQYF. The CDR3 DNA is TGTGCCACCAGCACCTTCTTAGCGGGAGGGCCCGCTACGCAGTATTTT.